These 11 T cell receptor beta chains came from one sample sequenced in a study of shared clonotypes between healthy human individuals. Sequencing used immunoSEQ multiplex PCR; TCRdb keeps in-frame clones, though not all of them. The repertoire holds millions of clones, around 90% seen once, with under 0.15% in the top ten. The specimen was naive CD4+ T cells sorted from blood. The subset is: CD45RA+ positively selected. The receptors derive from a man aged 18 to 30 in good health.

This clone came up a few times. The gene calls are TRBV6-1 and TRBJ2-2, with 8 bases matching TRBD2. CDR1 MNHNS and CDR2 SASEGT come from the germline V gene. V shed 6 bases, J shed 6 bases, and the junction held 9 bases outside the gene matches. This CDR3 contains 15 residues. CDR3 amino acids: CASRSGGGFPGELFF. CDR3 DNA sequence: TGTGCCAGCAGATCGGGCGGGGGGTTCCCCGGGGAGCTGTTTTTT.

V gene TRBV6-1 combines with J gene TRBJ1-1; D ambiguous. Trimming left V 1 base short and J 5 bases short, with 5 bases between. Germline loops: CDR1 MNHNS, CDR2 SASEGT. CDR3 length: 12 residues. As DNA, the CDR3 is TGTGCCAGCAGTGAAGTCTTGACTGAAGCTTTCTTT. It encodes CASSEVLTEAFF.

The CDR3 bases are TGCGCCAGCAGCCACGAGGGGCGGGGATTAGATACGCAGTATTTT. Translating gives CASSHEGRGLDTQYF. The chain employs TRBV4-1 and TRBJ2-3, with a weak D call TRBD2 (6 bases). There are 15 residues in the CDR3. Per germline, CDR1 MGHRA and CDR2 YSYEKL. The V gene lost 3 bases and the J gene lost 5 bases, with 15 bases spanning the gap.

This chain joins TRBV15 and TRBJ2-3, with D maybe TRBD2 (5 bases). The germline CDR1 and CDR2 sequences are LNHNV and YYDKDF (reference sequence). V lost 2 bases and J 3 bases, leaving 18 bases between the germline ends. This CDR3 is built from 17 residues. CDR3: CATSRPPREGGTDTQYF. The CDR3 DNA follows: TGTGCCACCAGCAGACCCCCTAGAGAGGGTGGGACAGATACGCAGTATTTT.

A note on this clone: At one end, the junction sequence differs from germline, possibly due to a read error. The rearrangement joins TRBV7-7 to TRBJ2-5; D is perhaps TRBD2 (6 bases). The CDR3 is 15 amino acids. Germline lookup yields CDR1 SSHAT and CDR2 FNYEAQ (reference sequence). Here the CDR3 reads CASSLTGALQETQYF. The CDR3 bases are TGTGCTAGCAGCTTAACGGGAGCGCTCCAAGAGACCCAGTACTTC.

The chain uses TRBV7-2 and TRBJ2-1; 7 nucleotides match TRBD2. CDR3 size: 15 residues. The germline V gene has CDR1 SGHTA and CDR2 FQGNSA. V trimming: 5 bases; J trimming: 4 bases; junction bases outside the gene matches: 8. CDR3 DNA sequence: TGTGCCAGCAGCCCCTCGCGGGGGTCTTACAATGAGCAGTTCTTC. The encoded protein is CASSPSRGSYNEQFF.

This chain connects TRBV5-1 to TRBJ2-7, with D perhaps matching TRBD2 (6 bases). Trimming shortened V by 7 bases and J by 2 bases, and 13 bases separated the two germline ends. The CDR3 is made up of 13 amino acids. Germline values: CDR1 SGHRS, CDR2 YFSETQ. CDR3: CASWGDPAYEQYF. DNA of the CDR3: TGCGCCAGCTGGGGGGACCCTGCCTACGAGCAGTACTTC.

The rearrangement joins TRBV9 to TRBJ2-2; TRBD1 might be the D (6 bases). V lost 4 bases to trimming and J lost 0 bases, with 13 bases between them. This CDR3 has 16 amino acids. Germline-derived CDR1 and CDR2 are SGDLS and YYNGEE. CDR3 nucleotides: TGTGCCAGCAGCACCCAGGGGCGGGCGAACACCGGGGAGCTGTTTTTT. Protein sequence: CASSTQGRANTGELFF.

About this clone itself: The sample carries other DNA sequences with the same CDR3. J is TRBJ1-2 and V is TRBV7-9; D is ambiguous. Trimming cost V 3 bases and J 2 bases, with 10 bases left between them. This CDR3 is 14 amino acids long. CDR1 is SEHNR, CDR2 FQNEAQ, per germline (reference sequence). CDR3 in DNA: TGTGCCAGCAGCTTGACCGGGAGCAACTATGGCTACACCTTC. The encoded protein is CASSLTGSNYGYTF.

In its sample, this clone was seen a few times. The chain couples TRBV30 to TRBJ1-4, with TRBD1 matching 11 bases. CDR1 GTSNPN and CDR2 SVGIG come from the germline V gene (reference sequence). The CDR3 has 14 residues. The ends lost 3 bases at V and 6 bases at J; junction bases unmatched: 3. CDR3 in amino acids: CAWSGQGADEKLFF. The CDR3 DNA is TGTGCCTGGAGCGGACAGGGGGCGGATGAAAAACTGTTTTTT.

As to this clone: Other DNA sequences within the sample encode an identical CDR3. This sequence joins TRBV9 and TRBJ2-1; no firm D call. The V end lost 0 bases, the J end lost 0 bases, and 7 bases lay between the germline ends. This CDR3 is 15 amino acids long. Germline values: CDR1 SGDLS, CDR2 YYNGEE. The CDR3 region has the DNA TGTGCCAGCAGCGTAGGTGGGAACTCCTACAATGAGCAGTTCTTC. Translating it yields CASSVGGNSYNEQFF. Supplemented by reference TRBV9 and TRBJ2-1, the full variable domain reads DSGVTQTPKHLITATGQRVTLRCSPRSGDLSVYWYQQSLDQGLQFLIQYYNGEERAKGNILERFSAQQFPDLHSELNLSSLELGDSALYFCASSVGGNSYNEQFFGPGTRLTVL.